Listed below are T cell receptor beta chains from one sample, sequenced in a study of blood T cell repertoires in COVID-19. Profiled with immunoSEQ multiplex PCR; TCRdb holds only in-frame clones, not every one. The repertoire holds 200,000 to 250,000 clones, with 85% to 90% as singletons. Sequenced: peripheral blood. The receptors shown here come from a man younger than 45 with COVID-19, enrolled during active disease. CDR3s include the opening cysteine and the closing phenylalanine or tryptophan. D genes are given only for firm matches. Clone sizes are given selectively: once, few, many, or a class where the clone is expanded.

j_gene	d_gene	abundance	v_gene	CDR3aa	CDR3nt
TRBJ2-1	TRBD2	.	TRBV4-1	CASSQREARLNNEQFF	TGCGCCAGCAGCCAACGGGAGGCCAGATTAAACAATGAGCAGTTCTTC
TRBJ1-3	.	.	TRBV6-1	CASSERFGGNTIYF	TGTGCCAGCAGTGAACGCTTCGGGGGAAACACCATATATTTT
TRBJ1-5	.	.	TRBV11-1	CASGGPGGGVNQPQHF	TGTGCCAGCGGAGGGCCAGGAGGTGGGGTTAATCAGCCCCAGCATTTT
TRBJ2-2	TRBD2	once	TRBV5-5	CASSPSGTSGRYTGELFF	TGTGCCAGCAGCCCGTCTGGGACTAGCGGGAGATACACCGGGGAGCTGTTTTTT
TRBJ1-6	TRBD1	.	TRBV7-8	CASSPGTGVGGNSPLHF	TGTGCCAGCAGCCCCGGGACAGGGGTGGGTGGGAATTCACCCCTCCACTTT
TRBJ1-2	.	.	TRBV12-3/TRBV12-4	CASNRGGGYGYTF	TGTGCCAGCAACCGAGGGGGGGGCTATGGCTACACCTTC
TRBJ1-3	TRBD1	few	TRBV19	CASTRNPGQGWQGNTIYF	TGTGCCAGTACCCGGAATCCGGGACAGGGGTGGCAGGGAAACACCATATATTTT
TRBJ2-5	.	.	TRBV30	CAWTGPQETQYF	TGTGCCTGGACAGGTCCGCAAGAGACCCAGTACTTC
TRBJ2-1	.	.	TRBV7-8	CASSLGGTTYNEQFF	TGTGCCAGCAGCTTAGGTGGAACGACTTACAATGAGCAGTTCTTC
TRBJ1-3	.	.	TRBV5-4	CASSFGGSLGNTIYF	TGTGCCAGCAGCTTTGGCGGCTCTTTGGGAAACACCATATATTTT
TRBJ1-6	.	.	TRBV30	CAWSQTGSSYNSPLHF	TGTGCCTGGAGTCAGACAGGAAGCTCCTATAATTCACCCCTCCACTTT
TRBJ1-5	.	.	TRBV27	CASSSRDHGTQPQHF	TGTGCCAGCAGTTCGCGGGACCACGGAACCCAGCCCCAGCATTTT